A single count supports the clone carrying this T cell receptor (beta chain). Germline-derived CDR1 and CDR2 are SGHTS and YDEGEE. Trimming pared 2 bases from V and 3 bases from J, leaving 14 bases between. This CDR3 comprises 15 residues. Ages ranged from roughly 18 to 100 years, with residence in fewer than 25 US areas. Grouping used clinical history reported by participants in a survey and questionnaire. Before being deemed recovered, Cohort 3 donors had two negative PCRs, clearance, or symptom resolution. Original handling: It was from reference gene primer amplification that nucleated cell counts were estimated. Data came from immunoSEQ multiplex PCR; TCRdb stores just in-frame clones and leaves some out. V and J calls and clone size are those listed in that table; D and trimming were worked out from the DNA. There are about 260,000 clones in the sample; about 82% occur only once, and roughly 2% lies in the top ten.

This entry comes from a study of blood T cell repertoires in COVID-19. This clonotype was obtained from a woman aged 50 to 65 who had recovered from COVID-19. The chain employs TRBV5-8 and TRBJ1-2, with a possible D match to TRBD1 (5 bases). Material: PBMCs or T cells enriched from blood (not recorded which). The CDR3 nucleotides are TGTGCCAGCAGCTTAAAGGGTCAGGGCTACTATGGCTACACCTTC. This translates into CASSLKGQGYYGYTF. Combining the CDR3 with reference TRBV5-8 and TRBJ1-2 gives the whole variable domain EAGVTQSPTHLIKTRGQQATLRCSPISGHTSVYWYQQALGLGLQFLLWYDEGEERNRGNFPPRFSGRQFPNYSSELNVNALELEDSALYLCASSLKGQGYYGYTFGSGTRLTVV.